This T cell receptor beta chain appears in the sequencing data of a study of a mutant IDH1 vaccine in newly diagnosed glioma. Looking at the study overall: Patients were pretreated with radiotherapy, temozolomide, or both, mostly both.

Sample time point: baseline, week 1 (first vaccination visit). Treatment reported: pre-vaccination baseline after standard-of-care therapy. Some clones are missing from TCRdb's copy, which holds only in-frame ones; the method was immunoSEQ multiplex PCR. The top ten clones hold under 8% of a sample with about 92,000 clones, roughly 85% of them seen once. Germline CDR1 SGHRS, CDR2 YFSETQ. This CDR3 contains 15 residues. V was pared by 3 bases and J by 5 bases, with 17 bases between. The sample in question was PBMCs, obtained from a glioma patient treated with radiotherapy, temozolomide or both. The TCR sequence derives from a woman aged 50 to 60 with glioma. V and J are TRBV5-1 and TRBJ1-1, with a tentative D call TRBD1 (5 bases). CDR3 in DNA: TGCGCCAGCAGCTCTGGGGGAGGACGCTCGACTGAAGCTTTCTTT. Residues: CASSSGGGRSTEAFF.